This entry lists 20 T cell receptor beta chains sequenced from one sample in a study of blood T cells in healthy people across ages. Next came a second PCR, run for about 6 to 12 cycles, which used a sample-barcoded 5' primer along with a J-beta primer mix. TCRdb re-called the 5' RACE reads with MiXCR, one entry per CDR3 protein. The sample consists of around 700,000 distinct CDR3 sequences, 20% to 25% of them appearing once. The same sample was also used in a study of T cells of mothers and their children.

Sequencing was performed on blood. These receptors came from a boy between 10 and 17 years old in good health.

Only one count was recorded for this clonotype. This chain uses TRBV12-3 or TRBV12-4 with TRBJ2-1; no clear D gene. The CDR3 has 13 amino acids. V shed 1 base and J shed 6 bases, with 7 bases lying between them. The CDR3 DNA follows: TGTGCCAGCAGTTTAGTTGGAACCAATGAGCAGTTCTTC. Translated: CASSLVGTNEQFF.

In its sample, this clonotype was seen once. The chain has TRBV3-1 and TRBJ1-2; D may be TRBD1 (6 bases). The V end was cut by 4 bases, the J end by 8 bases, with 17 bases between. Germline V gene sequence: CDR1 LGHDT, CDR2 YNNKEL (reference sequence). The CDR3 contains 14 residues. Here the CDR3 DNA reads TGTGCCAGCAGCCTCCGGACAGTCACGGGCGGCTACACCTTC. Translated: CASSLRTVTGGYTF. Full variable domain (rest looked up from reference TRBV3-1 and TRBJ1-2): DTAVSQTPKYLVTQMGNDKSIKCEQNLGHDTMYWYKQDSKKFLKIMFSYNNKELIINETVPNRFSPKSPDKAHLNLHINSLELGDSAVYFCASSLRTVTGGYTFGSGTRLTVV.

This clonotype was detected only a few times. The chain uses TRBV5-1 and TRBJ1-2; D gene ambiguous. V was cut by 0 bases and J by 1 base, with 7 bases left in between. CDR3 size: 14 residues. Germline V gives CDR1 SGHRS, CDR2 YFSETQ. CDR3 residues: CASSLDTVNYGYTF. For the CDR3, the DNA is TGCGCCAGCAGCTTGGATACAGTTAACTATGGCTACACCTTC.

This rearrangement joins TRBV7-3 to TRBJ2-7, with TRBD1 matching over 11 bases. Losses at the gene ends were 3 bases for V and 2 bases for J; bases not matched to a gene: 6. Germline lookup yields CDR1 SGHTA and CDR2 FQGTGA. The CDR3 covers 16 residues. CDR3 protein: CASSLDPGQGAYEQYF. As DNA, the CDR3 is TGTGCCAGCAGCTTGGATCCGGGACAGGGGGCCTACGAGCAGTACTTC.

The table lists this clonotype with a few counts. The chain combines TRBV12-3 or TRBV12-4 with TRBJ1-4; 10 positions agree with TRBD1. This CDR3 has 16 residues. V gave up 0 bases and J gave up 8 bases; unmatched junction bases: 6. CDR3 sequence reads: CASSLARTGGREKLFF. The CDR3 DNA is TGTGCCAGCAGTTTAGCGCGGACAGGGGGAAGGGAAAAACTGTTTTTT.

The genes are TRBV7-6 and TRBJ2-5; D is perhaps TRBD2 (5 bases). The J call may not be correct, given that the DNA end is closer to TRBJ2-7. CDR1 is SGHVS and CDR2 is FNYEAQ in the germline V gene. The CDR3 totals 15 residues. Here the CDR3 reads CASSARTAASYEQYF. The DNA of the CDR3 is TGTGCCAGCAGCGCCCGGACTGCCGCCTCCTACGAGCAGTACTTC.

The sample holds a few counts of this clonotype. Germline is not matched at one junction end, which may reflect a read error. V gene TRBV7-3 combines with J gene TRBJ2-3; 8 bases fit TRBD2. The CDR3 length is 17 residues. Germline CDR1 and CDR2: SGHTA and FQGTGA. The CDR3 sequence: CASSLTSYGGAEDTQYF. The DNA of the CDR3 is TGTGCCAGCAGCCTAACCTCATACGGGGGGGCCGAAGATACGCAGTATTTT.

Turning to this clonotype: One end of the junction does not line up with germline, which may come from a read error. V gene TRBV5-1 combines with J gene TRBJ2-2; maybe TRBD2 (6 bases). Germline-derived CDR1 and CDR2 are SGHRS and YFSETQ. This CDR3 region has 16 residues. CDR3 sequence reads: CASSLCSGTNTGELLF. CDR3 sequence (DNA): TGCGCCAGCAGCCTTTGTAGCGGTACGAACACCGGGGAGCTGCTTTTT.

The V call is TRBV11-2, the J call TRBJ2-3, with TRBD2 matching over 8 bases. Germline V gives CDR1 SGHAT, CDR2 FQNNGV. V was clipped by 4 bases and J by 4 bases; unmatched bases: 13. The CDR3 spans 17 residues. The CDR3 sequence is CASSYRGRGLVADTQYF. In nucleotides, the CDR3 is TGTGCCAGCAGCTACCGTGGTCGGGGACTAGTCGCAGATACGCAGTATTTT.

V usage is TRBV2 and J usage is TRBJ1-5; no reliable D call. Matching the DNA end better, TRBJ2-3 makes the J call doubtful. CDR3 length equals 13 residues. The germline V gene has CDR1 SNHLY and CDR2 FYNNEI. Here the CDR3 reads CASGIQVDQPQYF. The CDR3 DNA sequence: TGTGCCAGCGGTATCCAGGTAGATCAGCCCCAGTATTTT.

This clonotype has a handful of counts. The rearrangement joins TRBV12-3 or TRBV12-4 to TRBJ2-7; 13 positions match TRBD2. After removal of 6 bases from V and 6 bases from J, the junction contained 11 bases not matched to a gene. CDR3 length: 16 residues. DNA for the CDR3: TGTGCCAGCAGGTCCGGACTAGCGGGGGTCCAAACCGAGCAGTACTTC. Encoded protein: CASRSGLAGVQTEQYF.

The V gene is TRBV12-3 or TRBV12-4, the J gene TRBJ1-5, with a weak D call TRBD1 (6 bases). The CDR3 runs 17 residues. The V gene lost 1 base and the J gene lost 1 base, with 14 bases spanning the gap. The CDR3 is CASSLELPGASNQPQHF. The CDR3 DNA reads as TGTGCCAGCAGTTTAGAGCTCCCGGGGGCCAGCAATCAGCCCCAGCATTTT.

This clonotype appeared a few times. This chain connects TRBV11-2 to TRBJ2-1, with a tentative D call TRBD2 (6 bases). The ends were cut back, 1 base at V and 5 bases at J, with 9 bases in the middle. The CDR3 is made up of 14 amino acids. CDR1 is SGHAT and CDR2 is FQNNGV in the germline V gene. The CDR3 DNA reads TGTGCCAGCAGCTTAGTCGCGGGGAACAATGAGCAGTTCTTC. This encodes CASSLVAGNNEQFF.

The J gene is TRBJ2-7, the V gene TRBV20-1, with D unresolved. The CDR3 covers 16 residues. Germline CDR1 and CDR2: DFQATT and SNEGSKA (reference sequence). Trimming stripped 0 bases from V and 0 bases from J, with 15 bases between. This CDR3 reads CSARDLGSISSYEQYF. CDR3 bases: TGCAGTGCTAGAGATTTGGGCTCAATTAGCTCCTACGAGCAGTACTTC.

The rearrangement joins TRBV29-1 to TRBJ1-2, with D perhaps matching TRBD1 (6 bases). There are 11 residues in the CDR3. Germline CDR1 and CDR2: SQVTM and ANQGSEA. Trimming stripped 7 bases from V and 5 bases from J, with 11 bases between. This CDR3 is CSARTVYGYTF. In DNA, the CDR3 is TGCAGCGCGCGGACAGTGTATGGCTACACCTTC.

This clonotype has more than one count but fewer than ten. The J gene is TRBJ1-5, the V gene TRBV7-8, with TRBD1 matching over 10 bases. This CDR3 spans 16 amino acids. The junction had 11 bases not matched to a gene; V was cut back by 7 bases and J by 5 bases. Per the germline V gene, CDR1 is SGHVS and CDR2 is FQNEAQ. Here the CDR3 reads CASTQRQGAGDQPQHF. Here the CDR3 DNA reads TGTGCCAGCACCCAACGACAGGGGGCGGGAGATCAGCCCCAGCATTTT.

This clonotype was observed a few times. The V and J genes are TRBV12-5 and TRBJ2-7; D remains unclear. The V end was cut by 3 bases, the J end by 2 bases, with 8 bases between. This CDR3 spans 13 amino acids. CDR1 is LGHNT, CDR2 FRNRAP, per germline. CDR3 bases: TGTGCTAGTGGTTTATTGGATACCTACGAGCAGTACTTC. Residues: CASGLLDTYEQYF.

The rearrangement links TRBV24-1 to TRBJ2-1; no clear D gene. The CDR3 has 15 residues. Germline values: CDR1 KGHDR, CDR2 SFDVKD. V was clipped by 4 bases and J by 1 base, with 10 bases between them. The CDR3 DNA reads as TGTGCCACCAGTGACTCCCCCTTATCCTACAATGAGCAGTTCTTC. This gives the protein CATSDSPLSYNEQFF.

The V gene is TRBV28, the J gene TRBJ2-2; TRBD1 agrees at 8 bases. Germline V gene lookup returns CDR1 MDHEN and CDR2 SYDVKM. The CDR3 length is 15 residues. V shed 4 bases, J shed 1 base, and the junction held 2 bases outside the gene matches. DNA for the CDR3: TGTGCCAGCAGTTGGGACAGGAGGAACACCGGGGAGCTGTTTTTT. Translated, it gives CASSWDRRNTGELFF.

This clonotype has a handful of counts. V is TRBV11-3 and J is TRBJ1-1; 9 bases are a match to TRBD1. Germline CDR1 is SGHNT and CDR2 is YENEEA. The CDR3 loop spans 16 amino acids. Losses at the gene ends were 5 bases for V and 1 base for J; bases not matched to a gene: 8. The CDR3 DNA sequence: TGTGCCAGCAGCCCCGGGACAGGGACCTCGAACACTGAAGCTTTCTTT. Residues: CASSPGTGTSNTEAFF.